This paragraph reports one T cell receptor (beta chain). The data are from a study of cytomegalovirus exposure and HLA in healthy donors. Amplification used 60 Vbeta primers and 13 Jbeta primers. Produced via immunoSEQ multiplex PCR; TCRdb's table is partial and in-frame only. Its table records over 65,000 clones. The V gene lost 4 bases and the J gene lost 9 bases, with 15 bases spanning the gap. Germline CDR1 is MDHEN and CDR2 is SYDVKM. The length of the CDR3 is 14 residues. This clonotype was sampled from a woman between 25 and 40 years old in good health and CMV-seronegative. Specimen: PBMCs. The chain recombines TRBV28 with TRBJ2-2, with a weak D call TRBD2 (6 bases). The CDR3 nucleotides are TGTGCCAGCAGTTCCGCGGGACCGCAAAGGGAGCTGTTTTTT. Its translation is CASSSAGPQRELFF.